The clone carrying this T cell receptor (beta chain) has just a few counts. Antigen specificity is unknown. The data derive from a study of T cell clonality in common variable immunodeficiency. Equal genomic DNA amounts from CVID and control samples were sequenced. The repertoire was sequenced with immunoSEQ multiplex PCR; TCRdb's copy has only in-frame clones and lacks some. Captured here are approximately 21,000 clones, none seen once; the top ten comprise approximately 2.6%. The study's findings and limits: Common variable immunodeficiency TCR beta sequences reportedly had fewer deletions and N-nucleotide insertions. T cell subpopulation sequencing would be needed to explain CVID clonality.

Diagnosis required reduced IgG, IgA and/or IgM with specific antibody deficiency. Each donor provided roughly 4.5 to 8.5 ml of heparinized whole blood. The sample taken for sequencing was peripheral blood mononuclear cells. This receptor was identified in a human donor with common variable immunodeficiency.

The sequenced part of the CDR3 DNA is TGTGCCAGTAGAACCCAGGGGAAGACTGAA. Translation gives CASRTQGKTE. The whole CDR3 sequence is CASRTQGKTEAFF. V and J are TRBV19 and TRBJ1-1, with TRBD1 as a possible D gene (6 bases). From the germline J gene comes the end of the CDR3, since the read stops 3 residues before it. The CDR3 has 13 residues. Germline assignment: CDR1 LNHDA and CDR2 SQIVND (reference sequence). V was cut by 6 bases and J by 5 bases, with 13 bases left in between.